The TCR beta chain under discussion was sequenced for a study of shared clonotypes between healthy human individuals. Over several immunoSEQ plates, each subset's genomic DNA was distributed in even portions. Sorted-subset replicate PCRs used roughly 220 ng DNA, approximately 27,000 T cell genomes. Per the authors' pipeline: ImmunoSEQ junction-only sequences lacked quality scores, so their filtering differed. TCRdb's copy holds only in-frame clones and misses some; the assay was immunoSEQ multiplex PCR. V and J calls and clone size come straight from that table; D and trimming were deduced from the DNA. Of around 2.1 million clones in the sample, about 93% are singletons; the top ten hold about 1.8%. Germline trimming cut 5 bases from V and 0 bases from J; bases unmatched to any gene: 13. CDR1 is SGHTA and CDR2 is FQGNSA in the germline V gene. The CDR3 consists of 17 residues. Naivety among CD8 cells was defined by CD45RO negativity and positive CCR7 selection, thereby excluding terminally differentiated effector memory CD45RA+ cells.

Material: naive CD8+ T cells from PBMCs. The TCR sequence derives from a man aged 18 to 30 in good health. Some clones in this sample may be carry-over from other donors' samples. The gene calls are TRBV7-2 and TRBJ2-7; TRBD1 matches at 7 bases. CDR3 DNA: TGTGCCAGCAGCATACGCCCGGGTGCAGGGGGCTCCTACGAGCAGTACTTC. Translation gives CASSIRPGAGGSYEQYF.